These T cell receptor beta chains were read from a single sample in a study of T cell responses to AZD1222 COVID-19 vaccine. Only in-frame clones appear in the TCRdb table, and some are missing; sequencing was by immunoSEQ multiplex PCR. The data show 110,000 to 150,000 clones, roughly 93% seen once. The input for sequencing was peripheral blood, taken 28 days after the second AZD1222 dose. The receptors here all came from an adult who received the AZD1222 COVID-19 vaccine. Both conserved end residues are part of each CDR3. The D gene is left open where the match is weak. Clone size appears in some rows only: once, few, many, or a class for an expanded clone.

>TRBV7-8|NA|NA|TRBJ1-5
CASSPSNDRNQPQHF
TGTGCCAGCAGCCCTAGTAACGATCGCAATCAGCCCCAGCATTTT
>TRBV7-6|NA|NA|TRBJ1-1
CASSLGGWPANTEAFF
TGTGCCAGCAGCTTAGGGGGTTGGCCAGCGAACACTGAAGCTTTCTTT
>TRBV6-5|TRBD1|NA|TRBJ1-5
CASTRDRGHQPQHF
TGTGCCAGCACCCGGGACAGGGGACATCAGCCCCAGCATTTT
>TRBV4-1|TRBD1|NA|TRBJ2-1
CASSQDLGTGLLSYNEQFF
TGCGCCAGCAGCCAAGATTTGGGGACAGGCCTCCTCTCTTACAATGAGCAGTTCTTC
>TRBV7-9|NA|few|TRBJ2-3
CASSSSTDTQYF
TGTGCCAGCAGCTCTAGCACAGATACGCAGTATTTT
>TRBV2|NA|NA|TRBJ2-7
CAGGVGEYEQYF
TGTGCCGGCGGGGTGGGGGAGTACGAGCAGTACTTC
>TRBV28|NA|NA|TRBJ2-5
CASSSGNREWETQYF
TGTGCCAGCAGTTCCGGAAATAGGGAGTGGGAGACCCAGTACTTC
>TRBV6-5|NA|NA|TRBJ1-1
CASSFVPRDTEAFF
TGTGCCAGCAGTTTTGTTCCCCGGGACACTGAAGCTTTCTTT
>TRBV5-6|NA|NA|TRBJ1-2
CASSFQAANYGYTF
TGTGCCAGCAGCTTTCAGGCAGCTAACTATGGCTACACCTTC
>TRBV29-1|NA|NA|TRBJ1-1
CSVDGLGGFRHNTEAFF
TGCAGCGTTGACGGATTGGGGGGATTCAGACACAACACTGAAGCTTTCTTT
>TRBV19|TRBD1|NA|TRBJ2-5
CASSHTAGQGKTQYF
TGTGCCAGTAGTCACACAGCAGGACAGGGGAAGACCCAGTACTTC
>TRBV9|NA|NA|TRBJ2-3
CASSFVTEAGTDTQYF
TGTGCCAGCAGCTTTGTGACCGAGGCGGGTACAGATACGCAGTATTTT
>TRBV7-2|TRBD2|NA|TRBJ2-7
CASSLVAGAYEQYF
TGTGCCAGCAGCTTAGTAGCGGGGGCCTACGAGCAGTACTTC
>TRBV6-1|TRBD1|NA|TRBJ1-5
CASSESRTGIRNQPQHF
TGTGCCAGCAGTGAATCGAGGACAGGGATTAGGAATCAGCCCCAGCATTTT
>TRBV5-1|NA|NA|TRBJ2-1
CASSGGRAANEQFF
TGCGCCTCTTCAGGGGGGAGGGCCGCCAATGAGCAGTTCTTC
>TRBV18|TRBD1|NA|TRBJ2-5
CASSPPGQGRETQYF
TGTGCCAGCTCACCACCCGGACAGGGAAGAGAGACCCAGTACTTC
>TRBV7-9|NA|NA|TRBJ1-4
CASSSRTVSTNEKLFF
TGTGCCAGCAGCTCTCGGACGGTTTCAACTAATGAAAAACTGTTTTTT
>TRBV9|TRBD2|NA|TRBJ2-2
CASSAFSGANTGELFF
TGTGCCAGCAGCGCTTTTAGCGGGGCGAACACCGGGGAGCTGTTTTTT
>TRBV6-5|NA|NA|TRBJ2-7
CASSYDQASYEQYF
TGTGCCAGCAGTTACGACCAGGCCTCCTACGAGCAGTACTTC
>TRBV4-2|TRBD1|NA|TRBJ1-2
CASSQMGQGKGYTF
TGTGCCAGCAGCCAGATGGGACAGGGGAAAGGCTACACCTTC
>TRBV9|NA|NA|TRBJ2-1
CASSVPRANEQFF
TGTGCCAGCAGCGTCCCGAGGGCCAATGAGCAGTTCTTC
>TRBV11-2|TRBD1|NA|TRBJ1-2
CASSRGGGVSNYGYTF
TGTGCCAGCAGCCGGGGAGGGGGCGTTTCTAACTATGGCTACACCTTC
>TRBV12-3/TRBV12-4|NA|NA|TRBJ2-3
CASSPNGWDTQYF
TGTGCCAGCAGTCCCAATGGCTGGGATACGCAGTATTTT
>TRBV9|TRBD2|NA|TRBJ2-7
CASSVGAGGTYEQYF
TGTGCCAGCAGCGTAGGGGCGGGAGGGACCTACGAGCAGTACTTC
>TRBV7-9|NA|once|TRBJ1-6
CASSLEGASPLHF
TGTGCCAGCAGCTTAGAAGGGGCTTCACCCCTCCACTTT
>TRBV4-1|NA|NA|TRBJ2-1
CASSQRILDGFNEQFF
TGCGCCAGCAGCCAAAGAATATTGGATGGCTTCAATGAGCAGTTCTTC
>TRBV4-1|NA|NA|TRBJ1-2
CASSNEPQGAGYGYTF
TGCGCCAGCAGCAACGAGCCACAGGGAGCTGGCTATGGCTACACCTTC
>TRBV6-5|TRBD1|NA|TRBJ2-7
CASSYQGQGIYEQYF
TGTGCCAGCAGTTACCAAGGACAGGGAATTTACGAGCAGTACTTC
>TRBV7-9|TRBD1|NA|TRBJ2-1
CASSAPRGSYNEQFF
TGTGCCAGCAGCGCTCCCAGGGGGTCCTACAATGAGCAGTTCTTC
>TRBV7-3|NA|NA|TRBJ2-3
CASSLTGPDTQYF
TGTGCCAGCAGCTTAACGGGCCCAGATACGCAGTATTTT
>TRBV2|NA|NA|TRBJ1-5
CASSASDGLNQPQHF
TGTGCCAGCAGTGCGTCGGACGGACTAAATCAGCCCCAGCATTTT
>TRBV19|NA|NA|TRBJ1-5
CASRKGGMSNQPQHF
TGTGCCAGTAGAAAGGGGGGCATGAGCAATCAGCCCCAGCATTTT
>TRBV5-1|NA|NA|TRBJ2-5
CASSLAGQEETQYF
TGCGCCAGCAGCTTGGCCGGGCAGGAGGAGACCCAGTACTTC
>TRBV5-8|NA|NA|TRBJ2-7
CASSLSQGGYEQYF
TGTGCCAGCAGCTTGAGCCAGGGGGGCTACGAGCAGTACTTC
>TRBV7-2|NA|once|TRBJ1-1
CASSLVPVGTEAFF
TGTGCCAGCAGCTTAGTGCCGGTGGGCACTGAAGCTTTCTTT
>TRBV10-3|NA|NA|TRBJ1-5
CAISEGGGGNQPQHF
TGTGCCATCAGTGAGGGAGGTGGTGGCAATCAGCCCCAGCATTTT
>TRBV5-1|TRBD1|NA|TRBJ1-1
CASSPTQGARNTEAFF
TGCGCCAGCAGCCCCACACAGGGGGCAAGGAACACTGAAGCTTTCTTT
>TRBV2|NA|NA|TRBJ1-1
CASSDETYGNTEAFF
TGTGCCAGCAGTGATGAAACCTACGGGAACACTGAAGCTTTCTTT
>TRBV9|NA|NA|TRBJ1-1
CASSVEVRPVEAFF
TGTGCCAGCAGCGTAGAGGTCCGGCCAGTTGAAGCTTTCTTT
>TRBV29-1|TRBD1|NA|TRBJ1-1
CSVGQGDTEAFF
TGCAGCGTTGGACAGGGGGACACTGAAGCTTTCTTT
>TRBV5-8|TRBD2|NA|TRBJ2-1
CASSLLAGGPGEQFF
TGTGCCAGCAGCTTGCTCGCGGGAGGGCCCGGTGAGCAGTTCTTC
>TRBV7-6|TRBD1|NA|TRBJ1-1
CASSLVTGATEAFF
TGTGCCAGCAGCTTAGTGACAGGGGCGACTGAAGCTTTCTTT
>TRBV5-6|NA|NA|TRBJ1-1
CASSPFMNTEAFF
TGTGCCAGCAGCCCCTTTATGAACACTGAAGCTTTCTTT
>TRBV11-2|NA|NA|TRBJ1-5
CASSLQENQPQHF
TGTGCCAGCAGCTTACAGGAAAATCAGCCCCAGCATTTT
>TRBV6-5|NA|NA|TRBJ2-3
CASSSTISTDTQYF
TGTGCCAGCAGTTCCACTATTAGCACAGATACGCAGTATTTT
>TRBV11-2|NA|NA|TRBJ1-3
CASSSTGTKGNTIYF
TGTGCCAGCAGCTCGACAGGAACTAAGGGAAACACCATATATTTT
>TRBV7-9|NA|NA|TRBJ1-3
CASSDGPHGGNTIYF
TGTGCCAGCAGTGACGGGCCCCACGGAGGAAACACCATATATTTT
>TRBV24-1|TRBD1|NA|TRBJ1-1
CATSDTWTGGNTEAFF
TGTGCCACCAGTGATACCTGGACAGGGGGGAACACTGAAGCTTTCTTT
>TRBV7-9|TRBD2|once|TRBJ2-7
CASSLSRGLANGEQYF
TGTGCCAGCAGCTTAAGTCGCGGACTAGCGAACGGTGAGCAGTACTTC
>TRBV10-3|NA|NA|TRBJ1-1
CAISGGAGAFF
TGTGCCATCAGTGGGGGGGCGGGAGCTTTCTTT
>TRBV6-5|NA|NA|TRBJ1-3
CASSYSGGSGNTIYF
TGTGCCAGCAGTTACTCAGGGGGATCTGGAAACACCATATATTTT
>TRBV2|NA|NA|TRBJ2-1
CASSSRESSYNEQFF
TGTGCCAGCAGTTCGCGGGAATCCTCCTACAATGAGCAGTTCTTC
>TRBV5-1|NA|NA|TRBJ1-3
CASSRTRVSSSGNTIYF
TGCGCCAGCAGCCGCACGCGAGTTTCGAGCTCTGGAAACACCATATATTTT
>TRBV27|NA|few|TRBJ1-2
CASTSYRALGYTF
TGTGCCAGCACCTCCTACAGGGCCCTGGGGTACACCTTC
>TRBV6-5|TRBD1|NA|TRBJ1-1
CASSSTGVLNTEAFF
TGTGCCAGCAGCTCGACAGGGGTTTTAAACACTGAAGCTTTCTTT
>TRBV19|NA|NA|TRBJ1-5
CASSIVQGNQPQHF
TGTGCCAGTAGTATAGTCCAGGGAAATCAGCCCCAGCATTTT
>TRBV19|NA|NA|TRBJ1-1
CASSQTVGARATEAFF
TGTGCCAGTAGTCAGACGGTGGGGGCAAGGGCCACTGAAGCTTTCTTT